This T cell receptor beta chain was found in a study of T cell responses to AZD1222 COVID-19 vaccine. In regard to this clone: No antigen is known for it.

Study results and limitations: Baseline seropositivity characterized only a handful of AZD1222 recipients. White British donors predominated, females outnumbered males, and clonal diversity was possibly underestimated. Elevations in Spike-specific TCR breadth and depth followed administration of two AZD1222 doses.

Clones were read by immunoSEQ multiplex PCR, and TCRdb kept only the in-frame ones, dropping some. The table has some 180,000 clones, approximately 92% seen once; the top ten hold under 1.1%. Germline CDR1 DFQATT, CDR2 SNEGSKA (reference sequence). This CDR3 comprises 12 residues. The V end was cut by 3 bases, the J end by 4 bases, with 8 bases between. The chain employs TRBV20-1 and TRBJ2-3; weak D call: TRBD2 (5 bases). This sample comprised peripheral blood, obtained 28 days after the second dose of the MenACWY control vaccine. The origin of this receptor is an adult who received the MenACWY meningococcal vaccine as a control. The CDR3 DNA reads as TGCAGTGCTAGTGGGAGTTCAGATACGCAGTATTTT. Protein: CSASGSSDTQYF.